This TCR beta chain originates from a study of blood T cell repertoires in COVID-19. Study overall: Sites across the United States, Italy and Spain contributed samples from acute and convalescent COVID-19. PBMCs, B-cell-depleted T cells, or T cells provided the cDNA or gDNA that made up the material.

Authors' data handling: Reference gene primer amplification yielded estimated nucleated cell counts. Generated by immunoSEQ multiplex PCR, the TCRdb table keeps only in-frame clones and is missing some. That table supplies the V and J calls and clone size; D and trimming were determined from the DNA. This table holds approximately 500,000 clones, 85% to 90% found once. Seattle enrolled patients during active infection and tracked them longitudinally. The material sequenced was peripheral blood. This clonotype was obtained from a man between 18 and 35 years old with COVID-19, enrolled during active disease.

The DNA for the CDR3 is TGTGCCATCAGTGATCTAGGTCCTCGGAGAGGCGGGGAGCTGTTTTTT. As protein: CAISDLGPRRGGELFF. V and J are TRBV10-3 and TRBJ2-2; D remains unclear. This CDR3 is built from 16 residues. Trimming cost V 3 bases and J 7 bases, with 18 bases left between them. Germline loops: CDR1 ENHRY, CDR2 SYGVKD.